A single TCR beta chain is shown here with its context. Clones were read by immunoSEQ multiplex PCR, and TCRdb kept only the in-frame ones, dropping some. The sample has roughly 80,000 clones, about 91% seen once; the top ten hold 5% to 6.5%. The V end was cut by 1 base, the J end by 1 base, with 4 bases between. Germline CDR1 LGHDT, CDR2 YNNKEL (reference sequence). This CDR3 contains 13 residues. These data belong to a study of T cell responses to AZD1222 COVID-19 vaccine. This TCR was recovered from an adult in good health. Sample: peripheral blood, taken on day 0 of AZD1222 vaccination. The chain employs TRBV3-1 (or the pseudogene TRBV3-2) and TRBJ2-5; D is undetermined. The CDR3 loop reads CASSQVPQETQYF. The CDR3 region has the DNA TGTGCCAGCAGCCAAGTCCCCCAAGAGACCCAGTACTTC.